The clone carrying this TCR beta chain was counted at least ten times. The antigen remains undetermined. The sample comes from a study of early T cells in non-severe SARS-CoV-2 infection. About the study: It was bulk RNA from unsorted whole blood that was sequenced, and the chains were unpaired.

With V trimmed by 4 bases and J by 2 bases, 3 bases remained unmatched. The CDR3 spans 15 residues. In germline, CDR1 is SGHRS, CDR2 YFSETQ. Findings and limits, study-wide: Private and CD4 specificities were missed by VDJdb matching, skewed to anti-spike CD8.

Tagging with unique molecular identifiers was applied to individual cDNA molecules. From the 5' RACE reads, TCRdb called clonotypes with MiXCR, one entry per CDR3 protein. This table holds 75,000 to 80,000 distinct CDR3 sequences, 8.5% to 10% found once. The source of this sequence is an adult who was a healthcare worker with PCR-confirmed SARS-CoV-2 infection or an uninfected control (not recorded which). Sequenced input: whole blood. The J gene is TRBJ1-5, the V gene TRBV5-1; 10 nucleotides align to TRBD1. CDR3 sequence (DNA): TGCGCCAGCAGCCGAGGGACAGGGGGCAATCAGCCCCAGCATTTT. Its translation is CASSRGTGGNQPQHF.